One T cell receptor (beta chain) is described in this entry. The entry originates in a study of blood T cell repertoires in COVID-19. Study-level information: T cells, B-cell-depleted T cells, or PBMCs provided the cDNA or gDNA that served as material.

Germline CDR1 is SGHTA and CDR2 is FQGNSA. V lost 2 bases, J lost 7 bases, and 2 bases stayed unmatched. CDR3 length: 15 amino acids. As originally analysed: For nucleated cells, counts were estimated from reference gene primer amplification. Profiling relied on immunoSEQ multiplex PCR, and the TCRdb table lists in-frame clones only, not all of them. The V and J calls and clone size were taken over from that table, and D and trimming were inferred from the DNA. The table shows 150,000 or so clones, with 85% to 90% occurring only once. This clonotype was sampled from a man aged 45-60 years with active or convalescent COVID-19. The chain carries TRBV7-2 and TRBJ2-7; 16 bases align to TRBD2. Source material: peripheral blood. The CDR3 here is CASSLLGLAGGEQYF. The CDR3, as DNA: TGTGCCAGCAGCTTACTGGGACTAGCGGGAGGGGAGCAGTACTTC.